This entry concerns a single T cell receptor (beta chain). This clonotype was detected many times. Its antigen specificity is not known. Qualities for individual bases were not recorded, and no much larger clone is one base off. These data are taken from a study of T cells after yellow fever vaccination (dated by TCRdb to between 2018 and 2021). About the study as a whole: The SMART-Seq v4 Ultra Low Input RNA kit was used to prepare libraries from fractions with low cell numbers. Bulk PBMC replicates and cell subsets were isolated from blood drawn at multiple timepoints before and after both primary and secondary immunization. To follow T-cell clones before and after both primary and booster YFV17D yellow fever vaccination, bulk TCR alpha and beta repertoires underwent longitudinal sequencing. The cohort comprised two healthy male donors, one aged 18 to 30 and one aged 30 to 40 years.

CDR1 is given as SGHDT and CDR2 as YYEEEE, both from the germline V gene. V is cut by 4 bases and J by 2 bases, and the space between the germline ends is 18 bases. Spanning cysteine to phenylalanine, the CDR3 consists of 16 amino acids. Only the CDR3 DNA is retained, 48 bases long and in frame from the first base. Findings and caveats that apply to the study as a whole: After the booster, most clones that had expanded after primary vaccination were detected again (roughly 95% of CD4 and roughly 86% of CD8), suggesting broad maintenance of memory. The secondary T-cell response was found to be weaker but faster than the primary response, with a peak reached on day 5 rather than on day 15. Because only two donors were included in the study, the extent to which the findings can be generalized is limited. Computational filtering was needed because FACS-sorted repertoires could contain abundant contaminating clonotypes from the bulk population. A small fraction of clonotypes appeared in both the CD4 and CD8 compartments, likely as a result of convergent recombination.

TCR cDNA was synthesized by 5'RACE template switching, through which a universal primer site and unique molecular identifiers were introduced. Priming of cDNA synthesis was performed from both the TCR alpha and TCR beta constant segments. Two PCR steps were used to amplify libraries, with sample barcodes and sequencing adapters being added in the second step. Sequencing of the libraries was done on either Illumina HiSeq 2500 (2x100 bp) or NovaSeq (2x150 bp). Regarding the original processing steps: MIGEC handled demultiplexing of reads and collapsing into UMI consensus sequences, while MiXCR performed V(D)J alignment. Clonotypes responding to the vaccine were identified with edgeR on replicate PBMC samples, with the criteria of FDR below 0.01 and a log2 fold change above 5 up to day 15. Each bulk clonotype was labeled CD4 or CD8 based on which sequenced repertoire, CD4 or CD8, contained the clonotype at higher abundance. Through fastp at Q25 and MiXCR, TCRdb rebuilt clones from the public reads, retaining in-frame beta chains. For every CDR3 protein sequence, its rows merge into one entry that carries the most common genes and DNA. The authors' filters were not applied to this entry. The sample profile shows roughly 49,000 distinct CDR3 sequences; 7% to 8.5% of them were found once. The ten largest make up around 28% of the sample.

What this sample's treatment or condition label stands for: live attenuated yellow fever vaccine strain. A standard Ficoll-Paque protocol was used to isolate PBMCs from peripheral blood. CD4 and CD8 T-cell fractions were isolated with Dynabeads CD4 and CD8 positive selection kits. TriZol was used to extract RNA from bulk PBMCs, from CD4 and CD8 fractions, and from dextramer-positive and dextramer-negative fractions. The receptor was isolated from a young man who received the YFV17D yellow fever vaccine. The sequencing here drew on CD8+ T cells sorted from PBMCs, taken less than 16 days after the first yellow fever vaccination. The chain is made from TRBV5-6 and TRBJ2-5, with TRBD2 perhaps the D gene, on 7 matching bases. The DNA reads as follows: TGTGCCAGCAGCCGTCCTAGGGGGGGGAAGCAAGAGACCCAGTACTTC. Its protein reads: CASSRPRGGKQETQYF.